This TCR beta chain was recorded in a study of blood T cell repertoires in COVID-19. Overall study: There were acute and convalescent COVID-19 samples, and they came from the United States, Italy and Spain. From T cells, B-cell-depleted T cells, or PBMCs came the material, which was cDNA or gDNA.

The CDR3 is 15 residues long. J was trimmed by 7 bases and V by 5 bases; bases with no gene match: 6. Germline CDR1 is MDHEN and CDR2 is SYDVKM. The authors' processing: Reference gene primer amplification yielded estimated nucleated cell counts. Clones were read by immunoSEQ multiplex PCR, and TCRdb kept only the in-frame ones, dropping some. V and J calls and clone size are given by that table; D and trimming were obtained from the DNA. The data hold 90,000 to 130,000 clones, with around 90% observed a single time. To note about this clone: The sample contains more than one DNA sequence encoding this CDR3.

The sequenced sample was peripheral blood. J is TRBJ2-1 and V is TRBV28; 12 bases are a match to TRBD2. This clonotype originated in a human donor in a cohort sampled during active COVID-19. CDR3 sequence reads: CASSPWTSGNNEQFF. CDR3 DNA sequence: TGTGCCAGCAGTCCTTGGACTAGCGGGAATAATGAGCAGTTCTTC. Filled out from reference TRBV28 and TRBJ2-1, the complete variable domain reads DVKVTQSSRYLVKRTGEKVFLECVQDMDHENMFWYRQDPGLGLRLIYFSYDVKMKEKGDIPEGYSVSREKKERFSLILESASTNQTSMYLCASSPWTSGNNEQFFGPGTRLTVL.